Given below is one T cell receptor (beta chain) in context. Its cognate antigen is unknown. This sample was taken from a study of beta chain features in type 1 diabetes. Study-wide results and caveats: In type 1 diabetes patients, VDJ junctions had fewer insertions; deletions at these junctions were more frequent.

Germline CDR1 is SGHTA and CDR2 is FQGTGA. The CDR3 covers 17 residues. The junction had 8 bases not matched to a gene; V was cut back by 5 bases and J by 1 base. Of the isolated RNA, all was reverse transcribed, and so the sequenced material was expressed TCRB transcripts. Repertoires were generated with immunoSEQ multiplex PCR, while TCRdb's copy carries only in-frame clones and drops some. The table lists 620,000 or so clones, roughly 15% of them singletons. Central memory, naive, regulatory and stem cell-like memory CD4+ cells were sorted by CD45RO/CCR7/CD25/CD127/CD95/CD27. This receptor was taken from a man aged 18 to 30 in good health. Sequencing was performed on naive CD4+ T cells from blood. V usage is TRBV7-3 and J usage is TRBJ2-6, with TRBD1 matching over 7 bases. The CDR3 here is CASSLGQLASGANVLTF. The CDR3 DNA sequence: TGTGCCAGCAGCCTGGGACAGTTAGCTTCTGGGGCCAACGTCCTGACTTTC.